This TCR beta chain was captured by sequencing in a study of T-cell reconstitution after alpha-beta-depleted transplantation in children. Findings and limits, study-wide: When one year had passed after transplant, most T-cell counts and diversity came from newly produced T cells. Reportedly, alpha-beta T cells present about two months post-transplant originated from several hundred expanded clones of graft origin.

This CDR3 has 16 residues. The germline CDR1 and CDR2 sequences are SGDLS and YYNGEE. With V trimmed by 4 bases and J by 3 bases, 11 bases remained unmatched. The TCRbeta library incorporated unique molecular identifiers. Via MiXCR, TCRdb re-called the PCR reads, giving one row per CDR3 protein. In the table there are about 580,000 distinct CDR3 sequences, about 21% of which are singletons. This clonotype has just a few counts. Antigen: not known. This sample comprised PBMCs, mostly from graft donor cells, obtained 360 days after TCRalphabeta/CD19-depleted stem cell transplant. The chain carries TRBV9 and TRBJ2-3; TRBD1 matches at 7 bases. The clonotype comes from a boy under two years old who had a stem cell transplant for acute myeloid leukemia, so the T cells may come from the graft donor. DNA of the CDR3: TGTGCCAGCAGCAGACAGGACAGGCTCGGGACAGATACGCAGTATTTT. The encoded protein is CASSRQDRLGTDTQYF.